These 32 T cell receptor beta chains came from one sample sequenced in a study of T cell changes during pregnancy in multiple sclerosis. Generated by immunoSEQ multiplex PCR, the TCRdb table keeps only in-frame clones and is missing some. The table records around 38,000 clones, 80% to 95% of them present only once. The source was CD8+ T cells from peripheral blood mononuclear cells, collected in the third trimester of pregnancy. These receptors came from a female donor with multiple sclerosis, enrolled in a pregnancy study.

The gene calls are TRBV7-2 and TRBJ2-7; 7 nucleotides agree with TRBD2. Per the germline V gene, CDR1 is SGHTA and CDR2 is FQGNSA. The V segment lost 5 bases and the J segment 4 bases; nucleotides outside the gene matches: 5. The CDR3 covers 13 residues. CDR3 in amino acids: CASSDIAGYEQYF. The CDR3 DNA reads TGTGCCAGCAGCGACATAGCGGGTTACGAGCAGTACTTC.

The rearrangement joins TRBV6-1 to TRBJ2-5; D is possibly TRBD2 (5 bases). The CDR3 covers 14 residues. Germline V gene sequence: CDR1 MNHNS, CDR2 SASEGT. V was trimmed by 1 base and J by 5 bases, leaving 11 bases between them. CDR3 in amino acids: CASSEVLRAETQYF. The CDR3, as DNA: TGTGCCAGCAGTGAAGTCCTGAGGGCGGAGACCCAGTACTTC.

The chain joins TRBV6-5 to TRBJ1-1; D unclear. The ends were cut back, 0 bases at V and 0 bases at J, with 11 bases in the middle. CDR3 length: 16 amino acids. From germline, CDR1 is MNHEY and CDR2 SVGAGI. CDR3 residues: CASSYSEGSLNTEAFF. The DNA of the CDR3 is TGTGCCAGCAGTTACTCCGAGGGCAGTTTGAACACTGAAGCTTTCTTT.

CDR3 in DNA: TGCGCCAGCAGCCAGCAACCACAGGGTCACTATGGCTACACCTTC. This encodes CASSQQPQGHYGYTF. The rearrangement uses TRBV4-1 and TRBJ1-2; D possibly corresponds to TRBD1 (6 bases). Per the germline V gene, CDR1 is MGHRA and CDR2 is YSYEKL. This CDR3 is built from 15 residues. Between the trimmed V and J ends, which lost 3 bases and 3 bases, there was a span of 14 bases.

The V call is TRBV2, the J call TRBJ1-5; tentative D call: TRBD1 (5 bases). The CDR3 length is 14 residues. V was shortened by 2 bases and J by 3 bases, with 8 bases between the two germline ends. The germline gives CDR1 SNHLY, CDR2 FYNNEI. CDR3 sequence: CASSEQGFNQPQHF. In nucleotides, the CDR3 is TGTGCCAGCAGTGAACAGGGCTTCAATCAGCCCCAGCATTTT.

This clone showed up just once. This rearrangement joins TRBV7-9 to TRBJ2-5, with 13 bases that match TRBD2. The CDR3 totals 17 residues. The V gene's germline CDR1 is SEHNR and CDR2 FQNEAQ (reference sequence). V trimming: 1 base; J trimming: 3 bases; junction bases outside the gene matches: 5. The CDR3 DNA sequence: TGTGCCAGCAGCTTAGGCATCGGACTAGCGGGAGAAGAGACCCAGTACTTC. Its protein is CASSLGIGLAGEETQYF.

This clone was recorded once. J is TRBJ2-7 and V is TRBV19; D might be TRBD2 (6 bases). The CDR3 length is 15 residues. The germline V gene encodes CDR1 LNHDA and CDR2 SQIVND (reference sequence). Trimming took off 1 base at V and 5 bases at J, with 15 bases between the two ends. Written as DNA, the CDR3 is TGTGCCAGTAGTATAGGATTAGCGGAGCAAGACGAGCAGTACTTC. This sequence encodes CASSIGLAEQDEQYF.

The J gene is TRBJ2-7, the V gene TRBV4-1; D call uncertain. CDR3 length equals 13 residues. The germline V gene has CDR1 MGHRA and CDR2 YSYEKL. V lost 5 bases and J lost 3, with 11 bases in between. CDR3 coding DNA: TGCGCCAGCAGCGTGAATAGAGACTACGAGCAGTACTTC. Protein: CASSVNRDYEQYF.

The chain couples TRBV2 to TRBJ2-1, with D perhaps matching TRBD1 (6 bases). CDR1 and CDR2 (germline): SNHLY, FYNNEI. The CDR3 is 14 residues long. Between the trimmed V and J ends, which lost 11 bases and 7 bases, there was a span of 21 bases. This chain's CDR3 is CAGGRTEGLNEQFF. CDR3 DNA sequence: TGTGCCGGAGGACGGACAGAGGGTTTGAATGAGCAGTTCTTC.

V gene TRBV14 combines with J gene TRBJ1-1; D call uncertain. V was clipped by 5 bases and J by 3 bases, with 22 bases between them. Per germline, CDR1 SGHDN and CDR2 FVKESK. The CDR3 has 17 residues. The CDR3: CASSSDTLGFGYTEAFF. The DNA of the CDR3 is TGTGCCAGCAGCTCCGACACCTTAGGATTTGGTTACACTGAAGCTTTCTTT.

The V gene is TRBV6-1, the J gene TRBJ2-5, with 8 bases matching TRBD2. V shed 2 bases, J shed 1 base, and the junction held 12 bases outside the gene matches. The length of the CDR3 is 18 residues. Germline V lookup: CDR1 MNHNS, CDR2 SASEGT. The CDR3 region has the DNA TGTGCCAGCAGTGAAAGGTCGGGGGGGGTGCCCTTCCAAGAGACCCAGTACTTC. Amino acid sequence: CASSERSGGVPFQETQYF.

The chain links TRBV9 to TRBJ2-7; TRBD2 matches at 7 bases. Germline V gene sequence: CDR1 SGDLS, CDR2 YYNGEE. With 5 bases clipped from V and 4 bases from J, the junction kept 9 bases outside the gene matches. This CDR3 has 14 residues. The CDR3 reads CASSGEGGPYEQYF. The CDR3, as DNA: TGTGCCAGCAGTGGGGAGGGCGGACCTTACGAGCAGTACTTC.

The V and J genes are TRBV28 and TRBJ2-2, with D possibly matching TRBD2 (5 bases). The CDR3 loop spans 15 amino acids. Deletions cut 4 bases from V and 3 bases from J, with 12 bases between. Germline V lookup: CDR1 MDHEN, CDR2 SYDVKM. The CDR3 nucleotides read TGTGCCAGCAGTTCGACCAAGGACTACACCGGGGAGCTGTTTTTT. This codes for CASSSTKDYTGELFF.

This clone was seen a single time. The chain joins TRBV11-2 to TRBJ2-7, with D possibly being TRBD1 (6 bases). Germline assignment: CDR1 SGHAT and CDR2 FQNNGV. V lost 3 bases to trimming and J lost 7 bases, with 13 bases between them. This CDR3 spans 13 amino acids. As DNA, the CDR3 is TGTGCCAGCAGCTTCTTAACAGGGTGGGAGCAGTACTTC. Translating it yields CASSFLTGWEQYF. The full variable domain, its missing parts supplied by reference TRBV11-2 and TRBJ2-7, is EAGVAQSPRYKIIEKRQSVAFWCNPISGHATLYWYQQILGQGPKLLIQFQNNGVVDDSQLPKDRFSAERLKGVDSTLKIQPAKLEDSAVYLCASSFLTGWEQYFGPGTRLTVT.

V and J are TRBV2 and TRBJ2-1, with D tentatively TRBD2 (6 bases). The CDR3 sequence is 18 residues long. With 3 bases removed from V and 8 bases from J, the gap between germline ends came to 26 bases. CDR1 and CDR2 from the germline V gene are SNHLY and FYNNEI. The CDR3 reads CASSDLGGEAPVTYEQFF. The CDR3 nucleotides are TGTGCCAGCAGTGATCTCGGGGGTGAGGCCCCCGTTACCTATGAGCAGTTCTTC.

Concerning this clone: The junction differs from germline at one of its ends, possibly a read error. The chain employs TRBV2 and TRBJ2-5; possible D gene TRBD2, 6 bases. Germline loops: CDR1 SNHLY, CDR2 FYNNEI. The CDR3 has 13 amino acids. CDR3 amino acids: CAGSPGGKETQYF. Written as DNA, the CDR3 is TGTGCCGGCAGCCCTGGGGGGAAAGAGACCCAGTACTTC.

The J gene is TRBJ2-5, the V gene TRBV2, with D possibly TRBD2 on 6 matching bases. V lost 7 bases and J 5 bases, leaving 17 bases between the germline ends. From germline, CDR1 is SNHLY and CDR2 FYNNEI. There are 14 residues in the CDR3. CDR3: CASKGSGGPETQYF. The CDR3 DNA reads TGTGCCAGCAAGGGTAGCGGAGGGCCCGAGACCCAGTACTTC.

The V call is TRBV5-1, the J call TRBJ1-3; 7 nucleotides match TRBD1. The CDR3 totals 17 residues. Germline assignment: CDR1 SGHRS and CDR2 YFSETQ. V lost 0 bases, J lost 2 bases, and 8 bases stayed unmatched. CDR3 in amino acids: CASSLGQGAGTGNTIYF. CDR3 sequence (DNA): TGCGCCAGCAGCTTGGGACAGGGAGCCGGTACTGGAAACACCATATATTTT.

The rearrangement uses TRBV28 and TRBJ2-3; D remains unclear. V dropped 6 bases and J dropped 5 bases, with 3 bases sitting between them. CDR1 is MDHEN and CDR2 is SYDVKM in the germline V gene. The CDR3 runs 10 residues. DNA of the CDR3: TGTGCCAGCAGGAGAGATACGCAGTATTTT. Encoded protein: CASRRDTQYF.

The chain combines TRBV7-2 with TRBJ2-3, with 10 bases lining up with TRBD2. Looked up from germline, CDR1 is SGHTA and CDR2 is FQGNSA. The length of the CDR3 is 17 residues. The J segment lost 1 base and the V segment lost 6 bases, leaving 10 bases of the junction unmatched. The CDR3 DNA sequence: TGTGCCAGCAGATCTCCACTAGCGGGGATAGGCACAGATACGCAGTATTTT. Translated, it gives CASRSPLAGIGTDTQYF.

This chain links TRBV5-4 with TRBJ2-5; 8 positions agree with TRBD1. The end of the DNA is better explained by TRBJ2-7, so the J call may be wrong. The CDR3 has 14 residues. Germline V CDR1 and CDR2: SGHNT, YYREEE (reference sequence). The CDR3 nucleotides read TGTGCCACCAACGGACAGGGAAGAACTGACGAGCAGTACTTC. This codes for CATNGQGRTDEQYF.

The chain's CDR3 is CASSLPGQTYEQYF. The CDR3 coding sequence is TGTGCCAGCAGCTTGCCGGGACAAACCTACGAGCAGTACTTC. The chain uses TRBV5-4 and TRBJ2-7; D possibly corresponds to TRBD1 (6 bases). V was trimmed by 1 base and J by 2 bases, leaving 10 bases between them. Germline V lookup: CDR1 SGHNT, CDR2 YYREEE (reference sequence). The CDR3 length is 14 residues.

CDR3 in amino acids: CASSDGMAGLAERDNEQFF. The CDR3 DNA reads as TGTGCCAGCAGCGACGGGATGGCAGGACTAGCGGAAAGAGACAATGAGCAGTTCTTC. The chain links TRBV28 to TRBJ2-1; the match to TRBD2 covers 10 bases. The CDR3 is 19 amino acids. The V and J ends lost 6 bases and 5 bases, in that order; junction bases with no gene match: 19. Germline V gene data show CDR1 as MDHEN and CDR2 as SYDVKM.

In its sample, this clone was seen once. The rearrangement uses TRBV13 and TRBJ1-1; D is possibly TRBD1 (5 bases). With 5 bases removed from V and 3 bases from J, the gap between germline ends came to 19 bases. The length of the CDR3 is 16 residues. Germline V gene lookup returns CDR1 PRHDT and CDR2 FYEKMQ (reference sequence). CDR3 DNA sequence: TGTGCCAGCAGCGCGACAGAAGAGCGTGAAGACACTGAAGCTTTCTTT. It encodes CASSATEEREDTEAFF.

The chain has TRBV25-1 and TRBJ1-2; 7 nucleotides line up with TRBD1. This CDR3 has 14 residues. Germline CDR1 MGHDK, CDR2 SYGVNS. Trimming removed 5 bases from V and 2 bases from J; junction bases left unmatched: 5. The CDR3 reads CASSSRQGNYGYTF. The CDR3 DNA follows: TGTGCCAGCAGTTCCCGACAGGGCAACTATGGCTACACCTTC.

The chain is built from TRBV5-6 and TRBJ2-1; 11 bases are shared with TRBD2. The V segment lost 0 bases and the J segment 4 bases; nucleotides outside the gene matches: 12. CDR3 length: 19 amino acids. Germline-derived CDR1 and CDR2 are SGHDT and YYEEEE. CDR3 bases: TGTGCCAGCAGCTTGGGAGTTGCGGGGACTAGCGGACCGTACAATGAGCAGTTCTTC. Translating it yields CASSLGVAGTSGPYNEQFF.

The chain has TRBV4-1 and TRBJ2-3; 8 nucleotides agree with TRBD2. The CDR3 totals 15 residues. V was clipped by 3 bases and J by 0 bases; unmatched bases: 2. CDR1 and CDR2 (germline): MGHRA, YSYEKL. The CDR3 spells CASSQLAGSTDTQYF. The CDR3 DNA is TGCGCCAGCAGCCAGCTAGCGGGTAGCACAGATACGCAGTATTTT.

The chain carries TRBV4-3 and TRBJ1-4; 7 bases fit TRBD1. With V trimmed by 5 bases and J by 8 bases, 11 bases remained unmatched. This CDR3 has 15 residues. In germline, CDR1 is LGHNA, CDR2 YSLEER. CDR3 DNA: TGCGCCAGCAGCGACAAAAACAGGGGAGGAGAAAAACTGTTTTTT. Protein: CASSDKNRGGEKLFF.

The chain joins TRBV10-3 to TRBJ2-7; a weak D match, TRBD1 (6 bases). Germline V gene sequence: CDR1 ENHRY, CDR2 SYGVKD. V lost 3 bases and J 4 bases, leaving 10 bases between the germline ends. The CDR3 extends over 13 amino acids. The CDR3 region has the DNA TGTGCCATCAGTGATATACAGGGATACGAGCAGTACTTC. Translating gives CAISDIQGYEQYF.

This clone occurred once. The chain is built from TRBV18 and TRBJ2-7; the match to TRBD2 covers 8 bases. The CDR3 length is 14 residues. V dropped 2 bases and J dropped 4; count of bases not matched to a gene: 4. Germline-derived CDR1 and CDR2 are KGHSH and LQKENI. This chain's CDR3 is CASSPEREWYEQYF. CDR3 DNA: TGTGCCAGCTCACCAGAGCGGGAGTGGTACGAGCAGTACTTC.

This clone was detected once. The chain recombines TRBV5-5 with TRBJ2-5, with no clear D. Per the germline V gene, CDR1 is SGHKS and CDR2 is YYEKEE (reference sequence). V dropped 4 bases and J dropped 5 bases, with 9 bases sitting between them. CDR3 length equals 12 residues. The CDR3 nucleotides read TGTGCCAGCAGCCACACCGGGGAGACCCAGTACTTC. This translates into CASSHTGETQYF.

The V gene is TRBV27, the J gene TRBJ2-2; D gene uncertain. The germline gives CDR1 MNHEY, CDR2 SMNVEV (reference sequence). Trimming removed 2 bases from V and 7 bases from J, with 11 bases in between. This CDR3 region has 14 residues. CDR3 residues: CASSLIDSVGELFF. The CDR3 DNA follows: TGTGCCAGCAGTTTAATCGATTCAGTCGGGGAGCTGTTTTTT.